The source of this T cell receptor beta chain is a study of T cells after yellow fever vaccination. Findings of the study overall: Most clones from primary vaccination resurfaced after the booster (approximately 96% CD4, less than 90% CD8). Contaminating bulk clonotypes could be abundant in FACS-sorted repertoires. A secondary response was less intense yet reached its peak sooner, at day 5 versus 15.

TCRdb used MiXCR to reprocess the 5' RACE reads, holding one entry per CDR3 protein. The sample records around 400,000 distinct CDR3 sequences, roughly 10% being singletons. V was cut by 1 base and J by 6 bases, with 9 bases left in between. The CDR3 is 13 residues long. The germline CDR1 and CDR2 sequences are LGHNA and YSLEER. As regards this clonotype: The antigen is not known.

Sample: PBMCs, taken on the day of the first yellow fever vaccination. The chain recombines TRBV4-3 with TRBJ1-2; tentative D call: TRBD1 (5 bases). This TCR was sampled from a man between 18 and 35 years old who received the YFV17D yellow fever vaccine. DNA of the CDR3: TGCGCCAGCAGCCAAGCAACAGGCGATGGCTACACCTTC. Translated, it gives CASSQATGDGYTF.